Sequencing of this T cell receptor (beta chain) was carried out in a study of human T cells and chemical hapten exposure. For the study at large: Slight differences in pooled library volume were the main source of varying TCR yields across samples.

Authors' data handling: Samples contained a median of around 89,000 TCRs, with a range of roughly 20,000 to 750,000. Each CDR3 protein is one row after TCRdb ran MiXCR on the RACE reads. The V and J calls here are based on TCRdb, not the publication. The table has around 99,000 distinct CDR3 sequences, roughly 12% seen once. In this sample, this clonotype turned up many times. Its antigen is still unknown. The time point was: patch test 1, 2 weeks after DPC sensitization. The treatment: therapeutic diphenylcyclopropenone sensitization with weekly scalp DPC. The study's findings and limits: Donor immune responses may differ from healthy people's, since all donors had alopecia. PT1 expanded TCR counts and patch test score correlated positively.

The starting material was whole blood, obtained in connection with sensitization to the hapten diphenylcyclopropenone (DPC). This TCR came from a woman between 40 and 50 years old with alopecia areata. Some clones in this sample may be carry-over from other donors' samples.

This chain's CDR3 is CASSWLGLAGPPVLTEQFF. The CDR3 nucleotides read TGTGCCAGCAGTTGGTTAGGACTAGCGGGACCCCCCGTCCTCACTGAGCAGTTCTTC. This rearrangement joins TRBV28 to TRBJ2-1; 12 bases agree with TRBD2. V shed 4 bases, J shed 9 bases, and the junction held 19 bases outside the gene matches. Per germline, CDR1 MDHEN and CDR2 SYDVKM. This CDR3 region has 19 residues. The complete variable domain, with remaining parts taken from reference TRBV28 and TRBJ2-1, reads DVKVTQSSRYLVKRTGEKVFLECVQDMDHENMFWYRQDPGLGLRLIYFSYDVKMKEKGDIPEGYSVSREKKERFSLILESASTNQTSMYLCASSWLGLAGPPVLTEQFFGPGTRLTVL.